Shown below are 15 T cell receptor beta chains from a single sample sequenced in a study of T cells after posttransplantation cyclophosphamide. The protocol was immunoSEQ multiplex PCR, while the TCRdb copy is restricted to in-frame clones and leaves out a portion. Here the sample spans approximately 11,000 clones, roughly 86% being singletons. A marrow graft followed busulfan-fludarabine conditioning, with cyclophosphamide on days +3 and +4. This material consisted of CD4+ T cells sorted from PBMCs, taken after allogeneic stem cell transplant with posttransplant cyclophosphamide. The receptors here all came from a male patient aged 25 to 39 who received an allogeneic stem cell transplant from a related donor, was CMV-positive, and had acute GVHD only. Some T cells may have originated in the graft donor.

The chain employs TRBV5-6 and TRBJ1-1; D remains unclear. The V end lost 4 bases, the J end lost 7 bases, and 11 bases lay between the germline ends. The CDR3 sequence is 12 residues long. Germline values: CDR1 SGHDT, CDR2 YYEEEE. DNA for the CDR3: TGTGCCAGCAGCCCGGCGGGCAGTGAAGCTTTCTTT. Its protein product is CASSPAGSEAFF.

This rearrangement joins TRBV6-5 to TRBJ1-2; D call uncertain. Trimming shortened V by 0 bases and J by 4 bases, and 12 bases separated the two germline ends. CDR1 and CDR2 from the germline V gene are MNHEY and SVGAGI. This CDR3 region has 15 residues. CDR3 amino acids: CASSYSLGEIYGYTF. CDR3 nucleotide sequence: TGTGCCAGCAGTTACTCGTTAGGAGAGATCTATGGCTACACCTTC.

This chain joins TRBV19 and TRBJ1-1; the D gene is possibly TRBD1 (6 bases). This CDR3 comprises 16 residues. Germline V gene sequence: CDR1 LNHDA, CDR2 SQIVND (reference sequence). Trimming took off 5 bases at V and 0 bases at J, with 16 bases between the two ends. The CDR3 sequence is CASSSPYRVVNTEAFF. The CDR3 DNA follows: TGTGCCAGTAGTTCCCCGTACAGGGTCGTGAACACTGAAGCTTTCTTT.

The chain joins TRBV6-6 to TRBJ2-7, with D possibly being TRBD1 (5 bases). Trimming pared 0 bases from V and 1 base from J, leaving 13 bases between. CDR3 length equals 16 residues. The germline gives CDR1 MNHNY, CDR2 SVGAGI (reference sequence). Here the CDR3 DNA reads TGTGCCAGCAGTTACTCGCAGGGTGCGGCATCCTACGAGCAGTACTTC. Translation gives CASSYSQGAASYEQYF.

This chain connects TRBV6-5 to TRBJ1-3; 7 bases map to TRBD1. This CDR3 spans 13 amino acids. Unmatched junction bases numbered 9, after V lost 5 bases and J lost 11 bases. Germline CDR1 is MNHEY and CDR2 is SVGAGI. CDR3 residues: CASSRTGRTSIYF. CDR3 DNA: TGTGCCAGCAGTCGGACAGGAAGGACTTCCATATATTTT.

V and J are TRBV7-2 and TRBJ2-1, with TRBD1 identical over 7 bases. The CDR3 is 12 amino acids. Unmatched junction bases numbered 5, after V lost 3 bases and J lost 12 bases. CDR1 SGHTA and CDR2 FQGNSA come from the germline V gene. CDR3 region: CASSLRQGGQFF. CDR3 sequence (DNA): TGTGCCAGCAGCTTGAGACAGGGCGGGCAGTTCTTC.

The J gene is TRBJ1-5, the V gene TRBV5-8; 7 nucleotides agree with TRBD1. This CDR3 region has 15 residues. V lost 6 bases and J lost 4; bases outside the gene matches: 10. Germline CDR1 and CDR2: SGHTS and YDEGEE. CDR3 coding DNA: TGTGCCAGCACCCGTAGGACAGGTCTTAATCAGCCCCAGCATTTT. It specifies CASTRRTGLNQPQHF.

This chain connects TRBV7-2 to TRBJ1-6; 9 bases fit TRBD1. V was clipped by 7 bases and J by 0 bases; unmatched bases: 10. This CDR3 is built from 18 residues. CDR1 and CDR2 from the germline V gene are SGHTA and FQGNSA. CDR3 residues: CASNLKQGASSYNSPLHF. The CDR3 region has the DNA TGTGCCAGCAACCTTAAACAGGGGGCGAGCTCCTATAATTCACCCCTCCACTTT. Variable domain in full (rest from reference TRBV7-2 and TRBJ1-6): GAGVSQSPSNKVTEKGKDVELRCDPISGHTALYWYRQSLGQGLEFLIYFQGNSAPDKSGLPSDRFSAERTGGSVSTLTIQRTQQEDSAVYLCASNLKQGASSYNSPLHFGNGTRLTVT.

The genes are TRBV5-4 and TRBJ1-2; TRBD1 matches 11 bases. The CDR3 sequence is 16 residues long. Trimming took 4 bases from V and 8 from J; bases not matched to a gene: 13. Germline CDR1 reads SGHNT; CDR2 reads YYREEE (reference sequence). The CDR3 DNA reads TGTGCCAGCAGCGCCGGGGGGACAGGGGGGACCTACGGCTACACCTTC. It is translated as CASSAGGTGGTYGYTF.

The gene calls are TRBV7-2 and TRBJ2-3; 10 nucleotides match TRBD2. V trimming: 6 bases; J trimming: 2 bases; junction bases outside the gene matches: 5. The CDR3 runs to 15 residues. Per the germline V gene, CDR1 is SGHTA and CDR2 is FQGNSA. In nucleotides, the CDR3 is TGTGCCAGCAGGAGCGGGGGGGCGAACACAGATACGCAGTATTTT. Its translation: CASRSGGANTDTQYF.

J is TRBJ1-2 and V is TRBV28, with a weak D call TRBD1 (6 bases). Trimming left V 2 bases short and J 7 bases short, with 14 bases between. This CDR3 is built from 14 residues. The germline gives CDR1 MDHEN, CDR2 SYDVKM. CDR3 amino acids: CASSLPGANVGYTF. Here the CDR3 DNA reads TGTGCCAGCAGTTTACCAGGGGCAAACGTTGGCTACACCTTC.

This chain links TRBV11-2 with TRBJ2-2, with 7 positions matching TRBD1. The V and J ends lost 1 base and 7 bases, in that order; junction bases with no gene match: 9. The germline V gene has CDR1 SGHAT and CDR2 FQNNGV. The CDR3 has 16 residues. The CDR3 nucleotides are TGTGCCAGCAGCTTAGGCCCTGACAGGGTCGGCGGGGAGCTGTTTTTT. The encoded protein is CASSLGPDRVGGELFF.

The chain combines TRBV10-1 with TRBJ2-2; D is possibly TRBD2 (6 bases). Germline V gives CDR1 WNHNN, CDR2 SYGVQD (reference sequence). The CDR3 is 15 amino acids. Trimming removed 0 bases from V and 4 bases from J, with 9 bases in between. The CDR3 coding sequence is TGCGCCAGCAGTGAGTCAGCCGGGAGCACCGGGGAGCTGTTTTTT. It is translated as CASSESAGSTGELFF.

Here the CDR3 DNA reads TGTGCCAGCAGCCCCGGGAGGAGTTTGGATGGCTACACCTTC. As protein: CASSPGRSLDGYTF. V gene TRBV7-2 combines with J gene TRBJ1-2; D remains unclear. Per the germline V gene, CDR1 is SGHTA and CDR2 is FQGNSA. Trimming took 5 bases from V and 6 from J, leaving 16 bases between them. The CDR3 has 14 residues.

The gene calls are TRBV5-6 and TRBJ2-1; TRBD2 matches at 8 bases. Germline V gene lookup returns CDR1 SGHDT and CDR2 YYEEEE. The CDR3 is made up of 14 amino acids. V was pared by 2 bases and J by 7 bases, with 5 bases of the junction left unmatched. CDR3 in DNA: TGTGCCAGCAGCTTTAGCGGGGTGAGAAATGAGCAGTTCTTC. Translated: CASSFSGVRNEQFF. Complete variable domain (other parts from reference TRBV5-6 and TRBJ2-1): DAGVTQSPTHLIKTRGQQVTLRCSPKSGHDTVSWYQQALGQGPQFIFQYYEEEERQRGNFPDRFSGHQFPNYSSELNVNALLLGDSALYLCASSFSGVRNEQFFGPGTRLTVL.